A single sample gave rise to the 13 T cell receptor beta chains below, sequenced in a study of CD8+ T cells in alopecia areata. Extraction of RNA preceded its reverse transcription into cDNA, which served as the sequencing template. The table came from immunoSEQ multiplex PCR; TCRdb's copy has only in-frame clones and leaves some out. Among roughly 250,000 clones listed, about 68% were seen once. Material: CD4+ T cells sorted from blood, obtained at week 0. The origin of the receptors is a human donor with alopecia areata.

The V and J genes are TRBV6-5 and TRBJ2-3; the match to TRBD1 covers 9 bases. Trimming cost V 6 bases and J 3 bases; bases outside gene matches: 4. The length of the CDR3 is 14 residues. The germline V gene has CDR1 MNHEY and CDR2 SVGAGI. In DNA, the CDR3 is TGTGCCAGCAGCCAGGACAGGGGAACAGATACGCAGTATTTT. The encoded protein is CASSQDRGTDTQYF.

The V call is TRBV5-4, the J call TRBJ2-5; the match to TRBD1 covers 8 bases. Germline lookup yields CDR1 SGHNT and CDR2 YYREEE (reference sequence). The CDR3 loop spans 13 amino acids. V shed 1 base, J shed 4 bases, and the junction held 0 bases outside the gene matches. The CDR3 sequence: CASSLTGGETQYF. CDR3 coding DNA: TGTGCCAGCAGCTTGACAGGGGGAGAGACCCAGTACTTC.

The table lists this clone with a few counts. This rearrangement joins TRBV29-1 to TRBJ2-3, with D possibly TRBD1 on 7 matching bases. The germline V and J ends were trimmed by 6 bases and 4 bases, with 17 bases remaining between them. The V gene's germline CDR1 is SQVTM and CDR2 ANQGSEA. The CDR3 contains 14 residues. The CDR3 DNA reads as TGCAGCGTCAGGGGGGCTTTAAGCGCAGATACGCAGTATTTT. This translates into CSVRGALSADTQYF.

The rearrangement uses TRBV4-2 and TRBJ1-2; 11 bases match TRBD1. J was trimmed by 2 bases and V by 0 bases; bases with no gene match: 8. The CDR3 spans 18 residues. Per germline, CDR1 LGHNA and CDR2 YNFKEQ. CDR3 in DNA: TGTGCCAGCAGCCAAGATCCGGGACAGGGGGATTCAAACTATGGCTACACCTTC. Translation gives CASSQDPGQGDSNYGYTF.

This clone was recorded only once. The chain links TRBV7-2 to TRBJ2-4, with TRBD2 matching over 7 bases. V shed 1 base, J shed 0 bases, and the junction held 9 bases outside the gene matches. The germline V gene encodes CDR1 SGHTA and CDR2 FQGNSA. This CDR3 comprises 18 residues. The CDR3 loop is CASSLDPLAEVAKNIQYF. The CDR3 DNA reads as TGTGCCAGCAGCTTAGACCCGCTAGCGGAGGTAGCCAAAAACATTCAGTACTTC.

The chain links TRBV29-1 to TRBJ1-2, with D tentatively TRBD1 (6 bases). The CDR3 consists of 12 residues. Trimming removed 6 bases from V and 4 bases from J, with 12 bases in between. CDR1 and CDR2 from the germline V gene are SQVTM and ANQGSEA. Written as DNA, the CDR3 is TGCAGCGTCTCGGACAGATTCTATGGCTACACCTTC. It yields the protein CSVSDRFYGYTF.

This clone was seen a few times. The CDR3 spells CASSLSRGGPQHF. CDR3 coding DNA: TGTGCCAGCAGCTTGAGTAGGGGAGGGCCCCAGCATTTT. The rearrangement uses TRBV7-8 and TRBJ1-5; TRBD1 might be the D (5 bases). Trimming removed 3 bases from V and 9 bases from J, with 12 bases in between. Germline lookup yields CDR1 SGHVS and CDR2 FQNEAQ. The CDR3 length is 13 residues.

This clone was picked up one time. This chain joins TRBV7-9 and TRBJ1-1; D may be TRBD1 (6 bases). The germline V gene encodes CDR1 SEHNR and CDR2 FQNEAQ (reference sequence). The CDR3 contains 13 residues. The V gene lost 3 bases and the J gene lost 4 bases, with 9 bases spanning the gap. CDR3 sequence reads: CASSFVGGTEAFF. The CDR3 nucleotides are TGTGCCAGCAGCTTTGTAGGGGGCACTGAAGCTTTCTTT.

This rearrangement joins TRBV30 to TRBJ1-1; D is uncertain. V dropped 5 bases and J dropped 3 bases, with 13 bases sitting between them. This CDR3 region has 13 residues. The germline gives CDR1 GTSNPN, CDR2 SVGIG (reference sequence). CDR3 in amino acids: CAWGKGLDTEAFF. In DNA form, the CDR3 reads TGTGCCTGGGGCAAGGGCTTGGACACTGAAGCTTTCTTT.

This clone was detected only a few times. This rearrangement joins TRBV29-1 to TRBJ2-1; 10 nucleotides line up with TRBD1. The CDR3 totals 13 residues. V trimming: 4 bases; J trimming: 6 bases; junction bases outside the gene matches: 3. Germline V CDR1 and CDR2: SQVTM, ANQGSEA. The CDR3 DNA reads as TGCAGCGTTGGACAGGGGGCGTTCAATGAGCAGTTCTTC. It specifies CSVGQGAFNEQFF.

The chain combines TRBV5-1 with TRBJ2-7; D gene ambiguous. Germline V gene data show CDR1 as SGHRS and CDR2 as YFSETQ. The CDR3 is made up of 12 amino acids. Trimming removed 0 bases from V and 3 bases from J, with 4 bases in between. The CDR3 sequence is CASSLDIYEQYF. Written as DNA, the CDR3 is TGCGCCAGCAGCTTGGACATCTACGAGCAGTACTTC.

This clone was counted a few times. This chain uses TRBV6-5 with TRBJ2-5, with D perhaps assigned TRBD1 or TRBD2 (5 bases each). V lost 4 bases, J lost 1 base, and 10 bases lay in between. Germline lookup yields CDR1 MNHEY and CDR2 SVGAGI. The CDR3 sequence is 14 residues long. CDR3 loop: CASSWGRIQETQYF. The DNA of the CDR3 is TGTGCCAGCAGTTGGGGACGGATCCAAGAGACCCAGTACTTC.

As DNA, the CDR3 is TGTGCCAGCAGCGGAACACCGTACCAAGAGACCCAGTACTTC. The encoded protein is CASSGTPYQETQYF. J is TRBJ2-5 and V is TRBV9, with no clear D. Trimming removed 3 bases from V and 0 bases from J, with 9 bases in between. The germline V gene encodes CDR1 SGDLS and CDR2 YYNGEE. The CDR3 is 14 residues long. Combining the CDR3 with reference TRBV9 and TRBJ2-5 gives the whole variable domain DSGVTQTPKHLITATGQRVTLRCSPRSGDLSVYWYQQSLDQGLQFLIQYYNGEERAKGNILERFSAQQFPDLHSELNLSSLELGDSALYFCASSGTPYQETQYFGPGTRLLVL.